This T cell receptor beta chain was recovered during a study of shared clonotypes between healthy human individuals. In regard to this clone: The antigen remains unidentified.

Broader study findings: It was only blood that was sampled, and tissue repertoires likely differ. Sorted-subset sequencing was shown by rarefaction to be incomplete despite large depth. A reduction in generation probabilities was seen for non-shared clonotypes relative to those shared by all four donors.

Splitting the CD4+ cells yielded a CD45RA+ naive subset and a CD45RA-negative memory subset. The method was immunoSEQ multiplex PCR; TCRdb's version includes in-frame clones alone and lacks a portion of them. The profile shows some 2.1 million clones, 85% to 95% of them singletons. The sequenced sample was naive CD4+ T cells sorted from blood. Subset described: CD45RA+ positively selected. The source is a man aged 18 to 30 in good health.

This CDR3 is CASSEALQILINSPLHF. The CDR3 region has the DNA TGTGCCAGCAGTGAAGCGCTTCAAATCCTTATTAATTCACCCCTCCACTTT. The chain joins TRBV6-1 to TRBJ1-6; D uncertain. This CDR3 region has 17 residues. The V end was cut by 0 bases, the J end by 6 bases, with 15 bases between. The germline V gene has CDR1 MNHNS and CDR2 SASEGT.